The sequence of this TCR beta chain was determined in a study of blood T cell repertoires in COVID-19. Study-wide background: Samples taken during acute and convalescent COVID-19 were collected in the United States, Italy and Spain. T cells, B-cell-depleted T cells, or PBMCs supplied cDNA or gDNA.

Original handling: Amplified reference gene primers provided the basis for estimating nucleated cell counts. The method was immunoSEQ multiplex PCR; TCRdb's version includes in-frame clones alone and lacks a portion of them. V, J and clone size were drawn from that table, and D and trimming were deduced from the DNA. The sample includes 150,000 to 200,000 clones, 65% to 90% of them seen just once. The CDR3 extends over 14 amino acids. Germline loops: CDR1 SGHTA, CDR2 FQGNSA. V gave up 5 bases and J gave up 2 bases, with 12 bases separating them. This clone was observed once. This TCR was recovered from a man in his fifties or sixties with active or convalescent COVID-19. The sample was peripheral blood. The chain employs TRBV7-2 and TRBJ2-5, with a possible D match to TRBD2 (6 bases). The CDR3 here is CASSHWTIQETQYF. CDR3 bases: TGTGCCAGCAGCCACTGGACTATACAAGAGACCCAGTACTTC.